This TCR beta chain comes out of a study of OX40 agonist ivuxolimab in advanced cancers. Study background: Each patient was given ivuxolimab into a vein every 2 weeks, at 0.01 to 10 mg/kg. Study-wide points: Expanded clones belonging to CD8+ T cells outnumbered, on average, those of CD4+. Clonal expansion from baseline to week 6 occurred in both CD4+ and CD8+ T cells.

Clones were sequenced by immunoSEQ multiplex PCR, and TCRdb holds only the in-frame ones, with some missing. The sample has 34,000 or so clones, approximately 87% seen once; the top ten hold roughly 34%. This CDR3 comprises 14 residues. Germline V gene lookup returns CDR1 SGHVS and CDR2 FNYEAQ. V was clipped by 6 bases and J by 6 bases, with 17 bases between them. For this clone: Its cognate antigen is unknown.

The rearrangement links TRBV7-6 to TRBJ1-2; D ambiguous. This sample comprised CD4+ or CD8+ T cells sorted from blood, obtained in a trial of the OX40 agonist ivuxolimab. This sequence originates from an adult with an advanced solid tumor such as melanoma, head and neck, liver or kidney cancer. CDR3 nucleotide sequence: TGTGCCAGCAGTCCCCGGGCCGGGATCGATGGCTACACCTTC. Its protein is CASSPRAGIDGYTF.